These 10 T cell receptor beta chains share one sample of origin, sequenced in a study of technical replicates of blood from four donors. Data came from immunoSEQ multiplex PCR; TCRdb stores just in-frame clones and leaves some out. Of approximately 84,000 clones in the sample, roughly 98% were seen once. Sequencing used T cells isolated from PBMCs. The receptors here all came from a human donor in good health.

Written as DNA, the CDR3 is TGCGCCAGCAGCCCAGGGGGCATGGGTGAAAAACTGTTTTTT. Amino acids: CASSPGGMGEKLFF. V is TRBV5-1 and J is TRBJ1-4; 8 positions match TRBD1. The CDR3 covers 14 residues. Germline loops: CDR1 SGHRS, CDR2 YFSETQ. J gave up 7 bases and V 4 bases, and 6 bases lay outside the gene matches. Together with reference TRBV5-1 and TRBJ1-4, the CDR3 gives the full variable domain: KAGVTQTPRYLIKTRGQQVTLSCSPISGHRSVSWYQQTPGQGLQFLFEYFSETQRNKGNFPGRFSGRQFSNSRSEMNVSTLELGDSALYLCASSPGGMGEKLFFGSGTQLSVL.

V gene TRBV28 combines with J gene TRBJ2-1; D may be TRBD2 (5 bases). The ends were cut back, 2 bases at V and 1 base at J, with 6 bases in the middle. Per germline, CDR1 MDHEN and CDR2 SYDVKM. The length of the CDR3 is 14 residues. CDR3 loop: CASSLTGSYNEQFF. CDR3 in DNA: TGTGCCAGCAGTTTAACGGGATCCTACAATGAGCAGTTCTTC.

The V gene is TRBV6-5, the J gene TRBJ2-7; D perhaps matches TRBD1 (5 bases). Trimming took 1 base from V and 1 from J, leaving 11 bases between them. The CDR3 is 15 amino acids. Germline V CDR1 and CDR2: MNHEY, SVGAGI. CDR3 bases: TGTGCCAGCAGTTACTGGTTAAAGGGGTCCTACGAGCAGTACTTC. It translates to CASSYWLKGSYEQYF.

V usage is TRBV27 and J usage is TRBJ2-1; 9 nucleotides line up with TRBD2. The CDR3 consists of 16 residues. J gave up 7 bases and V 4 bases, and 11 bases lay outside the gene matches. Germline loops: CDR1 MNHEY, CDR2 SMNVEV (reference sequence). For the CDR3, the DNA is TGTGCCAGCAGTTGGGCGGGGGCTAGCGGGGTGAATGAGCAGTTCTTC. Protein sequence: CASSWAGASGVNEQFF.

The chain joins TRBV27 to TRBJ2-7; 9 bases are shared with TRBD1. The germline V gene has CDR1 MNHEY and CDR2 SMNVEV (reference sequence). With V trimmed by 2 bases and J by 2 bases, 7 bases remained unmatched. CDR3 length equals 16 residues. The CDR3 loop is CASSLHPGQGTYEQYF. In DNA form, the CDR3 reads TGTGCCAGCAGTTTACATCCGGGACAGGGTACCTACGAGCAGTACTTC.

This clone was seen once. The chain joins TRBV2 to TRBJ1-2, with a weak D call TRBD1 (6 bases). The CDR3 consists of 13 residues. Germline V CDR1 and CDR2: SNHLY, FYNNEI. V gave up 0 bases and J gave up 4 bases, with 6 bases separating them. The CDR3 coding sequence is TGTGCCAGCAGTGAAGCAGGGGGCTATGGCTACACCTTC. It translates to CASSEAGGYGYTF.

In DNA form, the CDR3 reads TGTGCCAGCAGCGTAGGGAACCCTCGGGAGGGGAATGGCTACACCTTC. Translating it yields CASSVGNPREGNGYTF. This chain links TRBV9 with TRBJ1-2, with D possibly TRBD1 on 5 matching bases. The CDR3 runs 16 residues. Germline V gives CDR1 SGDLS, CDR2 YYNGEE. V dropped 0 bases and J dropped 6 bases, with 18 bases sitting between them.

This clone was detected once. The CDR3 region has the DNA TGTGCCAGCAGTTACTCTCGGAGGAACACTGAAGCTTTCTTT. This translates into CASSYSRRNTEAFF. V is TRBV6-5 and J is TRBJ1-1, with D unclear. Trimming left V 0 bases short and J 1 base short, with 6 bases between. Germline lookup yields CDR1 MNHEY and CDR2 SVGAGI. There are 14 residues in the CDR3.

About this clone: The junction and the germline gene differ at one end; a read error may be behind it. CDR3 in amino acids: CASSEGADYNSPLHF. The CDR3 DNA is TGTGCCAGCAGCGAAGGGGCAGACTATAATTCACCCCTCCACTTT. This rearrangement joins TRBV6-1 to TRBJ1-6; tentative D call: TRBD1 (5 bases). Germline-derived CDR1 and CDR2 are MNHNS and SASEGT. CDR3 length: 15 residues.

CDR3: CASSLNGVGTDTQYF. Written as DNA, the CDR3 is TGTGCCAGCAGCTTAAACGGGGTTGGCACAGATACGCAGTATTTT. The genes are TRBV7-3 and TRBJ2-3; a possible D gene is TRBD2 (5 bases). V gave up 1 base and J gave up 1 base, with 9 bases separating them. The CDR3 runs to 15 residues. The germline CDR1 and CDR2 sequences are SGHTA and FQGTGA.